These 24 T cell receptor beta chains were sequenced from one sample in a study of cytomegalovirus exposure and HLA in healthy donors. The PCR ran on 60 Vbeta and 13 Jbeta primers. TCRdb's table, derived via immunoSEQ multiplex PCR, lists solely in-frame clones and lacks some. The sample consists of under 150,000 clones, 82% of them appearing once. Sequenced input: PBMCs. These receptors originate from a male donor in good health and CMV-seronegative.

The CDR3 bases are TGTGCCAGTAGTGACCTAGATATCTACGAGCAGTACTTC. This sequence encodes CASSDLDIYEQYF. The chain is built from TRBV19 and TRBJ2-7; D unresolved. The CDR3 length is 13 residues. V was pared by 5 bases and J by 3 bases, with 11 bases between. Germline-derived CDR1 and CDR2 are LNHDA and SQIVND (reference sequence).

The chain uses TRBV10-1 and TRBJ1-5; D not certain. V was trimmed by 0 bases and J by 6 bases, leaving 6 bases between them. The CDR3 consists of 13 residues. Looked up from germline, CDR1 is WNHNN and CDR2 is SYGVQD (reference sequence). CDR3 in amino acids: CASSESLFQPQHF. In DNA, the CDR3 is TGCGCCAGCAGTGAGTCCCTCTTTCAGCCCCAGCATTTT.

This clone turned up a few times. V is TRBV19 and J is TRBJ1-1; possible D gene TRBD1, 6 bases. Germline V gives CDR1 LNHDA, CDR2 SQIVND (reference sequence). The ends were cut back, 5 bases at V and 5 bases at J, with 12 bases in the middle. The CDR3 spans 13 residues. Here the CDR3 reads CASSSQTGTEAFF. DNA for the CDR3: TGTGCCAGTAGTTCCCAGACAGGAACTGAAGCTTTCTTT.

This clone occurred a few times. The rearrangement joins TRBV28 to TRBJ2-1; TRBD2 matches at 10 bases. Unmatched junction bases numbered 9, after V lost 7 bases and J lost 0 bases. The germline V gene encodes CDR1 MDHEN and CDR2 SYDVKM. The CDR3 is 17 residues long. The CDR3 coding sequence is TGTGCCAGCACCGCTAGCGGGAGCCCCAGCTCCTACAATGAGCAGTTCTTC. It translates to CASTASGSPSSYNEQFF.

This clone showed up just once. The V call is TRBV6-5, the J call TRBJ1-2, with 7 bases aligning to TRBD1. This CDR3 comprises 13 residues. V was pared by 8 bases and J by 4 bases, with 7 bases of the junction left unmatched. Germline CDR1 reads MNHEY; CDR2 reads SVGAGI. DNA for the CDR3: TGTGCCAGCGTAGGGGGCGAGGGCTATGGCTACACCTTC. Protein product: CASVGGEGYGYTF.

The chain is built from TRBV5-4 and TRBJ2-1, with 9 bases aligning to TRBD1. CDR1 is SGHNT, CDR2 YYREEE, per germline (reference sequence). The CDR3 length is 15 residues. V lost 4 bases, J lost 4 bases, and 6 bases stayed unmatched. The CDR3 sequence is CASSPGQGIYNEQFF. The DNA of the CDR3 is TGTGCCAGCAGCCCCGGACAGGGGATTTACAATGAGCAGTTCTTC.

On this clone: The junction and the germline gene differ at one end; a read error may be behind it. This chain connects TRBV7-9 to TRBJ2-1, with 7 bases identical to TRBD2. This CDR3 spans 15 amino acids. Germline V gene lookup returns CDR1 SEHNR and CDR2 FQNEAQ (reference sequence). CDR3 coding DNA: TGTTCCAGCAGCCCAAGCGGGGCGTCCTACAATGAGCAGTTCTTC. Its translation: CSSSPSGASYNEQFF. The full variable domain, with the rest looked up from reference TRBV7-9 and TRBJ2-1, is DTGVSQNPRHKITKRGQNVTFRCDPISEHNRLYWYRQTLGQGPEFLTYFQNEAQLEKSRLLSDRFSAERPKGSFSTLEIQRTEQGDSAMYLCSSSPSGASYNEQFFGPGTRLTVL.

The V and J genes are TRBV2 and TRBJ1-2; D is uncertain. Deletions cut 2 bases from V and 9 bases from J, with 10 bases between. From germline, CDR1 is SNHLY and CDR2 FYNNEI. This CDR3 is 12 amino acids long. CDR3 residues: CASSERRASYTF. The DNA of the CDR3 is TGTGCCAGCAGTGAACGACGAGCGAGCTACACCTTC. The whole variable domain, filled in from reference TRBV2 and TRBJ1-2, reads EPEVTQTPSHQVTQMGQEVILRCVPISNHLYFYWYRQILGQKVEFLVSFYNNEISEKSEIFDDQFSVERPDGSNFTLKIRSTKLEDSAMYFCASSERRASYTFGSGTRLTVV.

The V and J genes are TRBV18 and TRBJ2-2; D is unresolved. V was clipped by 8 bases and J by 4 bases, with 11 bases between them. Germline V gene data show CDR1 as KGHSH and CDR2 as LQKENI. There are 13 residues in the CDR3. CDR3 in amino acids: CASLPIATGELFF. The CDR3, as DNA: TGTGCCAGCCTACCTATCGCCACCGGGGAGCTGTTTTTT.

This clone was seen a few times. The V and J genes are TRBV28 and TRBJ2-5; 9 bases fit TRBD2. V lost 5 bases to trimming and J lost 5 bases; unmatched junction nucleotides: 12. CDR1 is MDHEN and CDR2 is SYDVKM in the germline V gene. This CDR3 is 16 amino acids long. DNA of the CDR3: TGTGCCAGCAGTCCGCGTTTAGCGGGAGTAGGGGAGACCCAGTACTTC. Amino acids: CASSPRLAGVGETQYF.

The chain combines TRBV14 with TRBJ2-3; D is possibly TRBD1 (5 bases). V was shortened by 0 bases and J by 5 bases, with 21 bases between the two germline ends. The CDR3 is made up of 18 amino acids. The germline CDR1 and CDR2 sequences are SGHDN and FVKESK. The DNA of the CDR3 is TGTGCCAGCAGCCAAGATCTCAGGGCCTACAGCCTTATAGATACGCAGTATTTT. Translated: CASSQDLRAYSLIDTQYF.

The chain joins TRBV11-3 to TRBJ2-7; tentative D call: TRBD2 (6 bases). V was cut by 1 base and J by 0 bases, with 7 bases left in between. In germline, CDR1 is SGHNT, CDR2 YENEEA. There are 14 residues in the CDR3. CDR3 nucleotides: TGTGCCAGCAGCTTAGGCGGGGCCTCCTACGAGCAGTACTTC. It yields the protein CASSLGGASYEQYF.

The V call is TRBV11-2, the J call TRBJ2-3; 9 nucleotides match TRBD2. Germline CDR1 is SGHAT and CDR2 is FQNNGV. This CDR3 contains 17 residues. Germline trimming cut 1 base from V and 2 bases from J; bases unmatched to any gene: 7. Here the CDR3 DNA reads TGTGCCAGCAGCTTAGCAGGTAGCGGGAGCTCCACAGATACGCAGTATTTT. Translating gives CASSLAGSGSSTDTQYF.

This clone has just a few counts. The CDR3 bases are TGTGCCAGCAGCTACGTTCTTGGACAGGGGGCCTACGAGCAGTACTTC. Amino acids: CASSYVLGQGAYEQYF. The chain joins TRBV5-4 to TRBJ2-7, with TRBD1 matching over 10 bases. Looked up from germline, CDR1 is SGHNT and CDR2 is YYREEE (reference sequence). The CDR3 is made up of 16 amino acids. The junction had 8 bases not matched to a gene; V was cut back by 3 bases and J by 2 bases.

V and J are TRBV9 and TRBJ1-5, with D unresolved. The CDR3 runs 15 residues. V lost 4 bases to trimming and J lost 3 bases, with 14 bases between them. Germline assignment: CDR1 SGDLS and CDR2 YYNGEE. CDR3 sequence reads: CASSPAPGNNQPQHF. Here the CDR3 DNA reads TGTGCCAGCAGCCCGGCCCCAGGCAACAATCAGCCCCAGCATTTT.

The rearrangement joins TRBV29-1 to TRBJ1-1; D not resolved. The CDR3 is 13 residues long. From germline, CDR1 is SQVTM and CDR2 ANQGSEA. V shed 1 base and J shed 1 base, with 7 bases lying between them. The CDR3 protein is CSVEGLGNTEAFF. CDR3 in DNA: TGCAGCGTTGAAGGGCTAGGGAACACTGAAGCTTTCTTT.

The chain joins TRBV13 to TRBJ1-2, with D possibly matching TRBD1 (5 bases). Germline CDR1 PRHDT, CDR2 FYEKMQ (reference sequence). This CDR3 has 16 amino acids. With 4 bases removed from V and 4 bases from J, the gap between germline ends came to 19 bases. CDR3 residues: CASSSEPMGGVYGYTF. The CDR3 DNA is TGTGCCAGCAGCTCCGAGCCAATGGGAGGGGTCTATGGCTACACCTTC.

The CDR3 nucleotides read TGTGCCAGCAGCCTATCGGGGAGGGGGACCACAGATACGCAGTATTTT. Encoded protein: CASSLSGRGTTDTQYF. V usage is TRBV9 and J usage is TRBJ2-3; a possible D gene is TRBD2 (7 bases). Germline CDR1 reads SGDLS; CDR2 reads YYNGEE. The CDR3 loop spans 16 amino acids. Trimming removed 4 bases at V and 2 bases at J, with 17 bases between. Filled out from reference TRBV9 and TRBJ2-3, the complete variable domain reads DSGVTQTPKHLITATGQRVTLRCSPRSGDLSVYWYQQSLDQGLQFLIQYYNGEERAKGNILERFSAQQFPDLHSELNLSSLELGDSALYFCASSLSGRGTTDTQYFGPGTRLTVL.

The chain recombines TRBV30 with TRBJ2-1; D might be TRBD1 (5 bases). V lost 1 base, J lost 8 bases, and 6 bases lay in between. Germline lookup yields CDR1 GTSNPN and CDR2 SVGIG (reference sequence). This CDR3 has 11 residues. Here the CDR3 reads CAWSGGDEQFF. CDR3 nucleotides: TGTGCCTGGAGTGGGGGCGATGAGCAGTTCTTC.

The J gene is TRBJ2-1, the V gene TRBV7-9, with TRBD2 identical over 10 bases. CDR3 length: 17 residues. The V gene end was trimmed by 2 bases and the J gene end by 3 bases; junction bases not matched to a gene: 7. Germline V lookup: CDR1 SEHNR, CDR2 FQNEAQ (reference sequence). The CDR3 DNA reads as TGTGCCAGCAGCTTAACTCCCGGACTAGCGGTCTACAATGAGCAGTTCTTC. Its translation: CASSLTPGLAVYNEQFF. The full variable domain, in which reference TRBV7-9 and TRBJ2-1 provide the parts outside the CDR3, is DTGVSQNPRHKITKRGQNVTFRCDPISEHNRLYWYRQTLGQGPEFLTYFQNEAQLEKSRLLSDRFSAERPKGSFSTLEIQRTEQGDSAMYLCASSLTPGLAVYNEQFFGPGTRLTVL.

The CDR3: CASSSGLAAYQETQYF. The CDR3 nucleotides are TGTGCCAGCAGTTCAGGGCTAGCGGCGTACCAAGAGACCCAGTACTTC. The chain carries TRBV6-5 and TRBJ2-5; 7 positions agree with TRBD2. The V and J ends lost 4 bases and 0 bases, in that order; junction bases with no gene match: 8. There are 16 residues in the CDR3. Germline V gives CDR1 MNHEY, CDR2 SVGAGI.

The chain uses TRBV27 and TRBJ1-2; D may be TRBD1 (6 bases). V lost 6 bases to trimming and J lost 4 bases, with 12 bases between them. The CDR3 contains 13 residues. CDR1 is MNHEY and CDR2 is SMNVEV in the germline V gene (reference sequence). DNA for the CDR3: TGTGCCAGCAGCCCCACAGGGCCCTATGGCTACACCTTC. It translates to CASSPTGPYGYTF.

This chain uses TRBV4-2 with TRBJ1-1; 8 nucleotides agree with TRBD1. V lost 1 base, J lost 0 bases, and 7 bases stayed unmatched. The CDR3 is 17 amino acids. Per the germline V gene, CDR1 is LGHNA and CDR2 is YNFKEQ. The CDR3 reads CASSQVPGTGVNTEAFF. The DNA for the CDR3 is TGTGCCAGCAGCCAAGTCCCCGGGACAGGAGTGAACACTGAAGCTTTCTTT.

This clone turned up a few times. V and J are TRBV7-8 and TRBJ2-1, with TRBD2 matching over 14 bases. The V gene's germline CDR1 is SGHVS and CDR2 FQNEAQ. Germline trimming cut 4 bases from V and 10 bases from J; bases unmatched to any gene: 12. CDR3 length: 17 residues. CDR3 DNA: TGTGCCAGCAGCTCCCATAGACTAGCGGGAGGGTTGGGCGAGCAGTTCTTC. Translation gives CASSSHRLAGGLGEQFF. The full variable domain, completed using reference TRBV7-8 and TRBJ2-1, is GAGVSQSPRYKVAKRGQDVALRCDPISGHVSLFWYQQALGQGPEFLTYFQNEAQLDKSGLPSDRFFAERPEGSVSTLKIQRTQQEDSAVYLCASSSHRLAGGLGEQFFGPGTRLTVL.